The present TCR beta chain was sequenced within a study of blood T cells in healthy people across ages (dated by TCRdb to 2015 to 2017). Concerning the study at large: In model experiments, template switching captured roughly one uniquely barcoded TCR beta cDNA molecule for every two T cells. Age-related changes in TCR beta repertoire diversity were measured in the study by deep sequencing normalized with unique cDNA molecular identifiers. Donors were grouped into four age groups: young (average roughly 17 years), middle-aged (about 40), aged (approximately 58) and long-lived (82). To avoid experimental bias, donors of different ages were distributed randomly across sequencing lanes. For two donors (one aged 18 to 29 and one aged 80 or older), the study analyzed two additional independent replicas of 1 million unique cDNA reads from the same blood draw. Broad study findings and their caveats: As age increased, observed TCR beta diversity per million T cells dropped in a roughly linear way, and a significant reduction was already evident by age 40. The percentage of naive T cells measured by flow cytometry correlated strongly with observed TCR beta diversity. Total diversity estimates from one million sequenced T cells were considered lower bounds and underestimates. Because profiling used bulk unsorted PBMCs, naive and antigen-experienced compartments could not be compared conclusively. Compared with the aged group, the long-lived group had more naive CD4+ T cells, fewer expanded clones and increased TCR diversity, suggesting age selection. Because donor CMV infection status was unknown, age-related changes in expanded clonotypes were potentially confounded.

Donors were roughly 40 systemically healthy Caucasian individuals from Russia aged roughly 6 to 100 years. Approximately 10 milliliters of peripheral blood were collected from each donor into EDTA-treated Vacutainer tubes. Ficoll-Paque density-gradient centrifugation was used to isolate PBMCs, with at least 7 million obtained per sample. Trizol reagent was used to extract total RNA from the PBMCs, yielding at least 6 micrograms per sample. For every donor, an aliquot of PBMCs went through flow cytometry to measure the percentages of naive CD45RAhigh/CD27high T cells. V and J lose 2 bases and 0 bases, and a span of 11 bases separates them. The CDR3 spans 15 residues, from the cysteine through the phenylalanine. The only DNA kept is the CDR3, 45 bases in frame from the first base. The library was made by 5' RACE. Sequencing was carried out with an Illumina HiSeq 2500. A second PCR of about 7 to 12 cycles was performed with a sample-barcoded 5' primer and a J-beta primer mix. Each TCR beta cDNA molecule received a unique molecular identifier from a template-switch 5' adaptor carrying 12 random nucleotides. Each sample yielded at least 3 million CDR3-containing paired-end reads. First-strand cDNA synthesis was performed from all RNA using the Mint cDNA synthesis kit, with priming by a TRBC-specific oligonucleotide. After uracil-DNA glycosylase treatment, a first 18-cycle PCR used universal primers M1SS and BC2_uni_R on all cDNA. Processing in the source paper ran as follows. Normalization of each sample was performed by random selection of 1 million high-quality reads, each carrying a distinct molecular identifier. Instead of being binned into consensus sequences, reads with shared molecular identifiers were discarded. MiTCR, set to a Q25 quality threshold and the strictest error-elimination algorithm, was used for CDR3 identification, clonotype clustering and error correction. Lower-bound total TCR beta diversity was estimated with a nonparametric unseen species model using Euler transformation. TCRdb passed the public sequencing reads through fastp at Q25 and MiXCR, retaining productive beta sequences. One record per CDR3 amino acid sequence lists the most common genes and DNA. It is TCRdb's table, rather than the study itself, that gives the V and J calls and clone size. For this sample the table gives under 1,000,000 distinct CDR3 sequences, of which about 45% were detected only once. Over 15% of the sample comes from the top ten.

A few counts support this clonotype. It has no known antigen specificity. No base quality values were provided; no much bigger clone lies one nucleotide off. The specimen sequenced was blood. The V and J segments used are TRBV12-3 or TRBV12-4 and TRBJ2-7; TRBD1 is perhaps the D gene, given 6 matching bases. This receptor was identified in a man older than 75 in good health. The DNA is as follows: TGTGCCAGCAGTTTAAAGGGGGTGAGCTCCTACGAGCAGTACTTC. This yields the protein CASSLKGVSSYEQYF.